In this sample, the clone carrying this T cell receptor beta chain turned up many times. Its antigen is unidentified. The V and J ends lost 5 bases and 10 bases, in that order; junction bases with no gene match: 18. Germline V gene lookup returns CDR1 MDHEN and CDR2 SYDVKM. CDR3 size: 17 residues. A universal primer binding site was introduced by template switching. The final cDNA contained unique molecular identifiers. MiXCR, applied by TCRdb to the 5' RACE reads, yields one record per CDR3 protein. This sample has hundreds of thousands of distinct CDR3 sequences, with about 7% found just once. The data are from a study of identical twins. Study findings and constraints: Those out-of-frame alpha sequences shared by twins showed an excess of low generation probability. Fewer insertions were carried by abundant cord blood beta clonotypes, but none was seen in memory repertoires. Sequences that were beta out-of-frame showed weaker excess twin sharing.

These same records also appear under a second study, on yellow fever vaccine responses in identical twins.

Sequenced material: PBMCs. This sequence joins TRBV28 and TRBJ2-1, with 9 bases fitting TRBD1. The origin of this receptor is a woman between 18 and 29 years old in good health. The CDR3 sequence: CASSKTGVWDRAQEQFF. The CDR3 region has the DNA TGTGCCAGCAGTAAGACTGGGGTGTGGGACAGGGCTCAGGAGCAGTTCTTC.